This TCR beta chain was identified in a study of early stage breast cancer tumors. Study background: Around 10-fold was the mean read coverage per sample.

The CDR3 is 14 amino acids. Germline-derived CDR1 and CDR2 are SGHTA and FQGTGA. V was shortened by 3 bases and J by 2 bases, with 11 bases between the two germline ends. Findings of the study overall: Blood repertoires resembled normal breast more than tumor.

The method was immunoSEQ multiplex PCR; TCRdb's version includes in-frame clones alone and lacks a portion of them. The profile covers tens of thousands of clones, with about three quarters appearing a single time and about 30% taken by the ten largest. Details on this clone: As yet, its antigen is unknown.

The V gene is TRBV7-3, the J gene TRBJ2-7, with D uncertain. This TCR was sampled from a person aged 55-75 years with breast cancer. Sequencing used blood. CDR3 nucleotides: TGTGCCAGCAGCTTTCTGGACGGACCCTACGAGCAGTACTTC. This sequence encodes CASSFLDGPYEQYF.